This entry lists 6 T cell receptor beta chains sequenced from one sample in a study of control samples from healthy donors and cancer patients. The method was immunoSEQ multiplex PCR; TCRdb's version includes in-frame clones alone and lacks a portion of them. The data show over 100,000 clones, 80% to 95% seen once. The material sequenced was blood. Every receptor here comes from a man in his forties or fifties in good health.

This clone turned up a few times. This chain joins TRBV6-5 and TRBJ1-1; D might be TRBD1 (5 bases). Germline CDR1 reads MNHEY; CDR2 reads SVGAGI. V lost 6 bases, J lost 11 bases, and 16 bases lay in between. The CDR3 length is 12 residues. CDR3 DNA: TGTGCCAGCAGGAACAGGAAGAGGGAGGCTTTCTTT. Translating gives CASRNRKREAFF.

The chain has TRBV7-9 and TRBJ1-1; 7 bases match TRBD1. CDR3 length equals 13 residues. After removal of 4 bases from V and 5 bases from J, the junction contained 4 bases not matched to a gene. CDR1 is SEHNR, CDR2 FQNEAQ, per germline (reference sequence). CDR3: CASSSTGSTEAFF. In nucleotides, the CDR3 is TGTGCCAGCAGCTCGACAGGGAGTACTGAAGCTTTCTTT.

The J gene is TRBJ2-1, the V gene TRBV6-5; the D is unclear. The CDR3 totals 11 residues. CDR1 is MNHEY, CDR2 SVGAGI, per germline. Trimming cost V 11 bases and J 9 bases, with 14 bases left between them. CDR3 nucleotides: TGTGCCGTCCATCACTTCGGTGAGCAGTTCTTC. This translates into CAVHHFGEQFF.

The CDR3 coding sequence is TGTGCCGCCCGAGGACAGGGGAGAGAGACCCAGTACTTC. It yields the protein CAARGQGRETQYF. The rearrangement joins TRBV27 to TRBJ2-5, with 9 bases matching TRBD1. There are 13 residues in the CDR3. Trimming took 11 bases from V and 4 from J; bases not matched to a gene: 8. CDR1 MNHEY and CDR2 SMNVEV come from the germline V gene (reference sequence).

This clone was counted between two and nine times. The CDR3 sequence: CASSPMDNQLPTDTQYF. The CDR3 DNA reads as TGTGCCAGCAGTCCCATGGACAACCAGTTACCCACAGATACGCAGTATTTT. The V call is TRBV27, the J call TRBJ2-3, with a tentative D call TRBD1 (5 bases). V lost 5 bases and J 2 bases, leaving 20 bases between the germline ends. This CDR3 spans 17 amino acids. Germline loops: CDR1 MNHEY, CDR2 SMNVEV (reference sequence).

This sequence joins TRBV27 and TRBJ1-4; the D gene is possibly TRBD1 (6 bases). The germline V gene encodes CDR1 MNHEY and CDR2 SMNVEV (reference sequence). This CDR3 is built from 14 residues. V was shortened by 2 bases and J by 10 bases, with 14 bases between the two germline ends. CDR3 nucleotide sequence: TGTGCCAGCAGTTTAACCCCAGGGGTCGGAAAACTGTTTTTT. It encodes CASSLTPGVGKLFF.